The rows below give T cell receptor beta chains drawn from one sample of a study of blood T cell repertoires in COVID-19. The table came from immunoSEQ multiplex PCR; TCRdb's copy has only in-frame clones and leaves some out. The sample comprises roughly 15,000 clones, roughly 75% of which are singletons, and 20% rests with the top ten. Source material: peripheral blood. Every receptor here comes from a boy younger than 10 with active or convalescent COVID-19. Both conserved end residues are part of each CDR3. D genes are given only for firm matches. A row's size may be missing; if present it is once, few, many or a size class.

TGTGCCATCAGTGAGTCGGGAGAGCGGGGGGGGACCCAGTACTTC	CAISESGERGGTQYF	.	TRBD2	TRBV10-3	TRBJ2-5
TGTGCCAGCAGTCCTAGCGGGGGGAGTCGTAATGAGCAGTTCTTC	CASSPSGGSRNEQFF	.	TRBD2	TRBV3-1/TRBV3-2	TRBJ2-1
TGTGCCAGCAGCTTAGAACAACTGAACACTGAAGCTTTCTTT	CASSLEQLNTEAFF	.	.	TRBV11-2	TRBJ1-1
TGTGCCAGCAGCGAGGAACAGGGAATGAATAATTCACCCCTCCACTTT	CASSEEQGMNNSPLHF	.	.	TRBV9	TRBJ1-6
TGCGCCAGCAGCTTGACCGTCGCGGGACAGTACAATGAGCAGTTCTTC	CASSLTVAGQYNEQFF	.	.	TRBV5-1	TRBJ2-1
TGCGCCAGCAGGAGACAGGGACGGTGGGGCTATGGCTACACCTTC	CASRRQGRWGYGYTF	.	TRBD1	TRBV10-1	TRBJ1-2
TGTGCCAGCGCCCCGGGACAAGTAATTAGGCAGTTCTTC	CASAPGQVIRQFF	.	.	TRBV6-5	TRBJ2-1
TGTGCCAGCAGCGGACCAGGGATCGGCTACACCTTC	CASSGPGIGYTF	.	.	TRBV9	TRBJ1-2
TGTGCCAGCAGCCCCCTACCCGGCCGGGAGTCTTCTGTCGGGAGAGATACGCAGTATTTT	CASSPLPGRESSVGRDTQYF	.	.	TRBV14	TRBJ2-3
TGCGCCAGCAGCCCGCTAGCAACCGGGGAGCTGTTTTTT	CASSPLATGELFF	.	.	TRBV4-1	TRBJ2-2
TGTGCCAGCAGCTCTAATCCCCCAGGGGCCTACACTGAAGCTTTCTTT	CASSSNPPGAYTEAFF	.	.	TRBV13	TRBJ1-1
TGCGCCAGCAGTTTCAACCAAGAGACCCAGTACTTC	CASSFNQETQYF	few	.	TRBV10-1	TRBJ2-5
TGTGCCAGCAGCCCAACAGGGGCTGGGGCCAACGTCCTGACTTTC	CASSPTGAGANVLTF	.	TRBD1	TRBV11-2	TRBJ2-6
TGTGCCAGCACCGAGACTAGCGGACAAGAGACCCAGTACTTC	CASTETSGQETQYF	.	TRBD2	TRBV7-6	TRBJ2-5
TGTGCCAGCAGCCCCGGGCTAGACAGACCTTACAATGAGCAGTTCTTC	CASSPGLDRPYNEQFF	.	.	TRBV5-4	TRBJ2-1
TGTGCCAGCAGTTACTCGGGCGGGTCGAACACCGGGGAGCTGTTTTTT	CASSYSGGSNTGELFF	few	.	TRBV6-5	TRBJ2-2